This TCR beta chain was sequenced in a study of memory CD4+ T cells and cytomegalovirus serostatus. Across the whole study: This sample comes from healthy Belgian adults, 8 to 10 CMV seropositive, approximately 25 seronegative. The study's findings and limits: Of 150 to 200 reported CMV TCRbeta sequences, some 70 were found in memory CD4+ repertoires.

Trimming took 3 bases from V and 0 from J, leaving 8 bases between them. Germline CDR1 MDHEN, CDR2 SYDVKM. CDR3 length equals 14 residues. This clone came up once. What it binds is not known. Using immunoSEQ multiplex PCR, the repertoire was profiled, and TCRdb retains in-frame clones only, with some absent. The top ten clones hold over 0.4% of a sample with 60,000 to 75,000 clones, around three quarters of them seen once. Single viable CD3+CD4+CD8-CD45RO+ cells were sorted as the memory CD4+ T cells. J is TRBJ2-5 and V is TRBV28, with D perhaps matching TRBD1 (6 bases). The sequence came from an adult in good health and CMV-seronegative. Some clones in this sample may be carry-over from other donors' samples. Specimen: memory CD4+ T cells from blood. Here the CDR3 reads CASSLPGDQETQYF. CDR3 nucleotides: TGTGCCAGCAGTTTGCCAGGGGACCAAGAGACCCAGTACTTC.